The clone carrying this T cell receptor (beta chain) was seen only a few times. The antigen is undetermined. TCR beta libraries were built with iRepertoire HTBI primers and Arm-PCR of CDR3 regions. Each CDR3 protein gets one entry after TCRdb re-called the multiplex PCR reads with MiXCR. The sample lists around 510,000 distinct CDR3 sequences; roughly 20% were seen once. These data are taken from a study of regulatory T cells in long-lasting Graves disease. Turning to the study itself: To qualify as persistent, Graves' disease required over 5 years of antithyroid drugs with positive TSH receptor antibodies.

General observations from the study: Those with persistent disease had in common more public clonotypes (about 2,500) than new patients (about 970).

Noted time point: persistent/refractory GD, antithyroid drugs over 5 years with positive TRAb. Extracted PBMC RNA gave rise to the TCR library. This CDR3 has 17 amino acids. The V and J ends lost 5 bases and 4 bases, in that order; junction bases with no gene match: 15. Looked up from germline, CDR1 is SEHNR and CDR2 is FQNEAQ (reference sequence). Sample: peripheral blood mononuclear cells (PBMCs), taken when the disease was refractory, from a patient treated with antithyroid drugs. The rearrangement uses TRBV7-9 and TRBJ1-2; the match to TRBD1 covers 8 bases. This receptor was obtained from a female donor with Graves disease. CDR3: CASSPDKTGGSSYGYTF. The CDR3, as DNA: TGTGCCAGCAGCCCCGATAAAACAGGGGGTTCTAGCTATGGCTACACCTTC.